This T cell receptor (beta chain) was documented in a study of blood T cell repertoires in COVID-19. Each recovered donor of Cohort 3 presented with two negative PCRs, clearance, or symptom resolution. In the authors' methods: The authors estimated nucleated cell counts from reference gene primer amplification. Data came from immunoSEQ multiplex PCR; TCRdb stores just in-frame clones and leaves some out. V and J calls and clone size are copied from that table; D and trimming were computed from the DNA. The sample includes some 240,000 clones, more than 65% of them seen just once. Deletions cut 5 bases from V and 0 bases from J, with 10 bases between. The germline V gene has CDR1 LNHDA and CDR2 SQIVND (reference sequence). This CDR3 region has 14 residues. This clone was recorded only once.

The V and J genes are TRBV19 and TRBJ1-1, with D unresolved. Sequenced sample: PBMCs or T cells enriched from blood (not recorded which). The sequence was collected from a man over 45 who had recovered from COVID-19. The CDR3 DNA sequence: TGTGCCAGTAGTTCGCAACCTATGAACACTGAAGCTTTCTTT. Its protein product is CASSSQPMNTEAFF.